A single sample gave rise to the 25 T cell receptor beta chains below, sequenced in a study of blood T cell repertoires in COVID-19. Measured with immunoSEQ multiplex PCR; TCRdb has only the in-frame clones, and not every one. The table includes some 220,000 clones, 82% detected once. Material for sequencing was peripheral blood. The receptors derive from an older woman with COVID-19, enrolled during active disease.

V gene TRBV19 combines with J gene TRBJ2-1; 10 bases line up with TRBD2. CDR3 size: 18 residues. After removal of 3 bases from V and 4 bases from J, the junction contained 12 bases not matched to a gene. The germline V gene has CDR1 LNHDA and CDR2 SQIVND (reference sequence). This CDR3 is CASSIRVAGGPVYNEQFF. CDR3 bases: TGTGCCAGTAGTATTAGGGTAGCGGGGGGCCCGGTTTACAATGAGCAGTTCTTC. Filled out from reference TRBV19 and TRBJ2-1, the complete variable domain reads DGGITQSPKYLFRKEGQNVTLSCEQNLNHDAMYWYRQDPGQGLRLIYYSQIVNDFQKGDIAEGYSVSREKKESFPLTVTSAQKNPTAFYLCASSIRVAGGPVYNEQFFGPGTRLTVL.

As to this clone: Mismatch with germline at one junction end may stem from a read error. The chain links TRBV10-3 to TRBJ2-1; 14 nucleotides align to TRBD2. Germline loops: CDR1 ENHRY, CDR2 SYGVKD. The CDR3 runs to 17 residues. The CDR3 coding sequence is TGTGCCACCAGTGGGACTAGCGGGAGTAATTCCTACAATGAGCAGTTCTTC. Its protein product is CATSGTSGSNSYNEQFF.

This clone appeared once. This chain joins TRBV9 and TRBJ1-6, with unresolved D. Trimming removed 4 bases from V and 6 bases from J, with 14 bases in between. CDR1 and CDR2 from the germline V gene are SGDLS and YYNGEE. This CDR3 has 15 residues. CDR3 in DNA: TGTGCCAGCAGCCCACGAGGTTCAGTTAATTCACCCCTCCACTTT. This encodes CASSPRGSVNSPLHF.

The rearrangement joins TRBV11-2 to TRBJ1-5; no definite D call. CDR1 is SGHAT, CDR2 FQNNGV, per germline. The CDR3 runs 15 residues. Trimming stripped 5 bases from V and 7 bases from J, with 18 bases between. DNA for the CDR3: TGTGCCAGCAGCATCGGACCCGACGCGGGCCAGCCCCAGCATTTT. This encodes CASSIGPDAGQPQHF.

CDR3 region: CASSEGQIYGYTF. The CDR3 DNA follows: TGTGCCAGCAGTGAGGGACAGATCTATGGCTACACCTTC. The J gene is TRBJ1-2, the V gene TRBV12-3 or TRBV12-4; TRBD1 aligns across 7 bases. This CDR3 has 13 amino acids. Trimming took 5 bases from V and 4 from J; bases not matched to a gene: 4.

The chain recombines TRBV28 with TRBJ1-2, with D possibly being TRBD1 (5 bases). Between the trimmed V and J ends, which lost 6 bases and 4 bases, there was a span of 9 bases. In germline, CDR1 is MDHEN, CDR2 SYDVKM. The CDR3 runs to 12 residues. CDR3 region: CASSPGFYGYTF. CDR3 in DNA: TGTGCCAGCAGCCCAGGGTTCTATGGCTACACCTTC.

This chain links TRBV28 with TRBJ2-7; 7 bases map to TRBD2. The germline V gene encodes CDR1 MDHEN and CDR2 SYDVKM. Unmatched junction bases numbered 13, after V lost 4 bases and J lost 4 bases. The CDR3 length is 16 residues. The CDR3 is CASSSLRDYGLYEQYF. CDR3 DNA: TGTGCCAGCAGTTCCCTCCGGGACTATGGCTTGTACGAGCAGTACTTC.

The chain links TRBV11-2 to TRBJ2-1; TRBD2 agrees at 9 bases. The CDR3 covers 17 residues. Germline V gene sequence: CDR1 SGHAT, CDR2 FQNNGV. J lost 3 bases, V lost 1 base, and 7 bases had no gene match. CDR3 residues: CASSLVGAGGLYNEQFF. As DNA, the CDR3 is TGTGCCAGCAGCTTAGTGGGGGCGGGAGGGCTCTACAATGAGCAGTTCTTC.

This clone has more than one count but fewer than ten. This chain uses TRBV19 with TRBJ1-2; TRBD1 agrees at 7 bases. The CDR3 covers 13 residues. Germline trimming cut 4 bases from V and 2 bases from J; bases unmatched to any gene: 1. The germline V gene has CDR1 LNHDA and CDR2 SQIVND (reference sequence). CDR3 DNA: TGTGCCAGTAGTAAGGGACAGAACTATGGCTACACCTTC. Protein: CASSKGQNYGYTF.

The genes are TRBV6-5 and TRBJ1-3; 7 bases align to TRBD1. Germline CDR1 and CDR2: MNHEY and SVGAGI. The CDR3 length is 15 residues. V was pared by 5 bases and J by 0 bases, with 4 bases of the junction left unmatched. DNA for the CDR3: TGTGCCAGCAGTCCATGGGACAGCTCTGGAAACACCATATATTTT. The encoded protein is CASSPWDSSGNTIYF.

This sequence joins TRBV5-1 and TRBJ2-3; maybe TRBD2 (6 bases). Germline V CDR1 and CDR2: SGHRS, YFSETQ. The V end was cut by 5 bases, the J end by 4 bases, with 11 bases between. The CDR3 covers 13 residues. CDR3 DNA: TGCGCCAGCAGACCCGGAGGGGCAGATACGCAGTATTTT. Translation gives CASRPGGADTQYF. Full variable domain (missing parts from reference TRBV5-1 and TRBJ2-3): KAGVTQTPRYLIKTRGQQVTLSCSPISGHRSVSWYQQTPGQGLQFLFEYFSETQRNKGNFPGRFSGRQFSNSRSEMNVSTLELGDSALYLCASRPGGADTQYFGPGTRLTVL.

The rearrangement links TRBV19 to TRBJ2-3, with D tentatively TRBD2 (7 bases). Germline CDR1 reads LNHDA; CDR2 reads SQIVND (reference sequence). Trimming took 7 bases from V and 1 from J, leaving 18 bases between them. CDR3 size: 16 residues. The chain's CDR3 is CASTIGGGLGTDTQYF. CDR3 in DNA: TGTGCCAGTACCATAGGGGGGGGGCTAGGCACAGATACGCAGTATTTT.

The chain is built from TRBV19 and TRBJ1-1, with D unclear. This CDR3 spans 14 amino acids. The V and J ends lost 7 bases and 5 bases respectively, with 17 bases between them. Germline V gene lookup returns CDR1 LNHDA and CDR2 SQIVND (reference sequence). The CDR3 region is CASTAKGGWTEAFF. As DNA, the CDR3 is TGTGCCAGTACCGCCAAGGGAGGATGGACTGAAGCTTTCTTT.

This chain joins TRBV7-8 and TRBJ1-2, with D possibly matching TRBD1 (5 bases). The CDR3 consists of 12 residues. Between the trimmed V and J ends, which lost 8 bases and 3 bases, there was a span of 10 bases. Germline assignment: CDR1 SGHVS and CDR2 FQNEAQ. CDR3 DNA sequence: TGTGCCAGCTCCAGGGAGGACTATGGCTACACCTTC. Protein product: CASSREDYGYTF.

A few counts support this clone. This chain connects TRBV5-4 to TRBJ2-7; 7 bases line up with TRBD1. Looked up from germline, CDR1 is SGHNT and CDR2 is YYREEE (reference sequence). V lost 4 bases to trimming and J lost 3 bases; unmatched junction nucleotides: 4. This CDR3 is 13 amino acids long. The CDR3 loop reads CASSQGVIYEQYF. The CDR3 DNA reads TGTGCCAGCAGCCAGGGGGTGATCTACGAGCAGTACTTC.

The rearrangement uses TRBV25-1 and TRBJ1-1; 9 nucleotides agree with TRBD1. Looked up from germline, CDR1 is MGHDK and CDR2 is SYGVNS. This CDR3 is 13 amino acids long. V was clipped by 6 bases and J by 7 bases; unmatched bases: 6. In DNA form, the CDR3 reads TGTGCCAGCAGAGGACAGGGGTTTGGTGAAGCTTTCTTT. Encoded protein: CASRGQGFGEAFF. Variable domain in full (rest from reference TRBV25-1 and TRBJ1-1): EADIYQTPRYLVIGTGKKITLECSQTMGHDKMYWYQQDPGMELHLIHYSYGVNSTEKGDLSSESTVSRIRTEHFPLTLESARPSHTSQYLCASRGQGFGEAFFGQGTRLTVV.

The chain is built from TRBV29-1 and TRBJ2-3; 7 positions agree with TRBD2. This CDR3 spans 15 amino acids. With 7 bases clipped from V and 0 bases from J, the junction kept 10 bases outside the gene matches. Per the germline V gene, CDR1 is SQVTM and CDR2 is ANQGSEA. This chain's CDR3 is CSAGGGRASTDTQYF. In nucleotides, the CDR3 is TGCAGCGCGGGGGGTGGCAGGGCTAGCACAGATACGCAGTATTTT.

V gene TRBV6-2 or TRBV6-3 combines with J gene TRBJ2-1; weak D call: TRBD1 (6 bases). The CDR3 covers 21 residues. Per germline, CDR1 MNHEY and CDR2 SVGEGT. Trimming removed 0 bases from V and 0 bases from J, with 24 bases in between. This CDR3 is CASSYSKKTGIFLRSYNEQFF. CDR3 sequence (DNA): TGTGCCAGCAGTTACTCGAAGAAGACAGGCATCTTCCTCCGCTCCTACAATGAGCAGTTCTTC.

This sequence joins TRBV18 and TRBJ2-7, with 14 bases matching TRBD2. With V trimmed by 3 bases and J by 2 bases, 6 bases remained unmatched. The germline CDR1 and CDR2 sequences are KGHSH and LQKENI. The CDR3 loop spans 17 amino acids. As DNA, the CDR3 is TGTGCCAGCTCACCGGGAGGACTAGCGGGAGGAACCTACGAGCAGTACTTC. The encoded protein is CASSPGGLAGGTYEQYF.

The chain carries TRBV5-1 and TRBJ2-3; 9 nucleotides align to TRBD2. V lost 4 bases and J lost 3; bases outside the gene matches: 3. This CDR3 has 14 residues. CDR1 and CDR2 (germline): SGHRS, YFSETQ. CDR3 sequence reads: CASSPGLATDTQYF. The CDR3 DNA follows: TGCGCCAGCAGCCCCGGACTAGCGACAGATACGCAGTATTTT.

The chain couples TRBV5-6 to TRBJ2-7; no definite D call. Germline V lookup: CDR1 SGHDT, CDR2 YYEEEE. The CDR3 totals 11 residues. Trimming removed 4 bases from V and 4 bases from J, with 6 bases in between. For the CDR3, the DNA is TGTGCCAGCAGCCAAGAGTACGAGCAGTACTTC. This codes for CASSQEYEQYF.

V usage is TRBV6-2 or TRBV6-3 and J usage is TRBJ2-5, with TRBD1 identical over 8 bases. The CDR3 is made up of 14 amino acids. The germline gives CDR1 MNHEY, CDR2 SVGEGT. The V and J ends lost 2 bases and 4 bases, in that order; junction bases with no gene match: 3. The CDR3 here is CASSYPDRGETQYF. CDR3 coding DNA: TGTGCCAGCAGTTACCCCGACAGGGGAGAGACCCAGTACTTC.

This clone was counted only a few times. The rearrangement joins TRBV11-2 to TRBJ1-6, with TRBD1 matching over 10 bases. Germline V lookup: CDR1 SGHAT, CDR2 FQNNGV. With V trimmed by 5 bases and J by 7 bases, 8 bases remained unmatched. The CDR3 has 16 residues. In nucleotides, the CDR3 is TGTGCCAGCAGCCGTCATAGGGACAGGGGAAATTCACCCCTCCACTTT. This translates into CASSRHRDRGNSPLHF.

The sample holds a few counts of this clone. The chain joins TRBV21-1 to TRBJ1-5; the table names TRBD1, a call not compared with the DNA. TRBV21-1 corresponds to a pseudogene. The CDR3 runs 17 residues. DNA of the CDR3: TGTGCCAGCAGCCCCGGGACACCTTCTTATAGCAATCAGCCCCAGCATTTT. Translation: CASSPGTPSYSNQPQHF.

This chain links TRBV27 with TRBJ1-2; 7 positions agree with TRBD1. The germline gives CDR1 MNHEY, CDR2 SMNVEV (reference sequence). V was pared by 5 bases and J by 0 bases, with 3 bases of the junction left unmatched. The CDR3 is 14 amino acids. CDR3 coding DNA: TGTGCCAGCAGTGTAGGGACAGCTAACTATGGCTACACCTTC. It yields the protein CASSVGTANYGYTF.